This T cell receptor beta chain is from a study of cytomegalovirus exposure and HLA in healthy donors (dated by TCRdb to 2016 to 2017). Study-wide context: An earlier analysis of roughly 500 of the donors reported 276 Gb of sequence data and some 100 million unique TCR beta sequences from about 200 million T cells. Rather than using new phenotypic data, the later analysis identified candidate immune exposures from TCR beta sequences and from how often those sequences occurred across donors. The T cell repertoires of 666 subjects were profiled by immunosequencing and related to cytomegalovirus serostatus. All discovery cohort repertoires had been generated using a single sequencing platform. An earlier analysis of about 620 of the donors applied high-throughput TCR beta sequencing to assess whether each TCR beta V gene segment acted as functional or pseudogenic. Donor age, sex, ethnicity and CMV serostatus were compiled together with the repertoire data. The study aimed to test whether cataloging public T cell receptors could reveal signatures of past pathogen exposure. High-throughput TCR immunosequencing, statistical association of individual TCRs with disease status, and machine learning were combined to predict cytomegalovirus infection status. A later analysis re-examined previously published TCR beta repertoires from 500 to 700 donors and added high-resolution HLA genotyping to investigate patterns of TCR occurrence. Typing coverage differed by locus: A, B, C, DRB1 and DQB1 were typed in roughly 629-630 donors, DQA1 in about 500, DPA1 in around 610, and DPB1 in approximately 450. Class I and class II HLA loci were covered by the typing at four-digit resolution. The genetic ancestry cluster associated with self-reported Caucasian donors included around four fifths of the approximately 410 genotyped donors. Besides the first cohort of approximately 710 subjects, a separate validation cohort made up of roughly 130 different subjects was used. In a later genetic analysis, genome-wide SNP genotypes for about 65% of the roughly 700 donors were used, and that subset was treated as a discovery cohort. Because of strong linkage in the cohort, roughly five DR-DQ haplotypes were treated as single units for association and clustering. An early release that covered fewer than 750 HLA-typed donors contained about 300 gigabases of sequencing data and 70 million to 100 million unique TCR sequences. Across approximately 400 genotyped donors of the cohort, an average of about 240,000 unique TCR beta nucleotide sequences per donor were sequenced, and approximately 17% of those sequences were non-productive.

The protocol used for the library was the immunoSEQ multiplex PCR assay. A mixture of 60 forward primers for TCR Vbeta segments and 13 reverse primers for TCR Jbeta segments was used in the multiplex PCR. A multiplex PCR assay on genomic DNA amplified the CDR3 region of rearranged TCR beta genes. On the Illumina HiSeq System, the amplified TCR beta libraries were sequenced as 87-base-pair reads. As for how the authors treated the data: Across the 500 to 700 repertoires, a later analysis counted approximately 83 million unique TCR beta chains, 9.5 million to 12 million of which were shared by at least two donors. To remove PCR and sequencing errors, raw reads were error-corrected and collapsed into unique sequences using a nearest-neighbor algorithm that merged closely related sequences. CDR3 sequences were aligned to IMGT reference sequences to assign V, D and J gene segments. Each retained sequence needed at least a six-nucleotide match to both a V gene segment and a J gene segment. A rearrangement was called productive if the CDR3 had no stop codons and remained in frame with V and J, and every other rearrangement was called non-productive. Following IMGT convention, CDR3 was defined as the stretch from the second conserved V-encoded cysteine up to the conserved J-encoded phenylalanine. Sequences without an unambiguous match to a single V gene segment were excluded from the earlier analysis of 450 to 750 of the donors. An earlier analysis of around 600 of the donors classified V segments as functional when productive rearrangements were above 56.7% and as segregating when the standard deviation between donors was above 5%. A statistical classification framework was built for diagnosing cytomegalovirus status from the catalog of TCR beta chain sequences. In a later analysis, TCR nucleotide sequences were compared against IMGT/GENE-DB human TR gene sequences so that V and J genes could be assigned. The TCRdist pipeline was used in a later analysis to assign CDR3 sequences and most-parsimonious VDJ recombination scenarios. In a later analysis, each TCR beta chain was defined by its CDR3 amino acid sequence together with its V-gene family, and reads without a unique V-gene family were excluded. In a later analysis, 550 to 650 highly shared, low-generation-probability nucleotide sequences were removed to address suspected cross-contamination and a sequencing artifact. In a later analysis, a clonal expansion index was calculated for each public chain from normalized within-repertoire ranks of inferred template counts. In a later analysis, generation probabilities were computed using a VDJ recombination model fitted to out-of-frame rearrangements, and the results were checked against IGoR. A later analysis scored TCR-TCR, TCR-HLA and TCR-CMV co-occurrence with hypergeometric tests, applying a repertoire-size bias correction to TCR pairs. A later analysis estimated false discovery rates by permuting HLA or CMV assignments 20 times. A later analysis grouped co-occurring TCRs with DBSCAN, adding TCRdist sequence similarity when clustering within HLA-allele-positive subsets. Repertoires with fewer than 30,000 or more than 120,000 public chains, plus five repertoires with anomalous nucleotide sharing, were excluded from co-occurrence clustering. Sourced from immuneACCESS, this table was stored by TCRdb with only in-frame sequences that have V and J called. A share of the clones is absent; for the studies checked, an unresolved V gene accounts for under half, and the remainder has no known explanation. That table is the source of V, J and clone size, and D and trimming were worked out from the DNA. In all, the sample holds 100,000 to 150,000 clones, and approximately 80% of those were seen once. Approximately 4% of the sample goes to the ten largest clones.

The paper as a whole reports these results and caveats: The only immune exposure information available for the cohort was CMV serostatus. A cluster of highly shared sequence variants was judged likely to represent a technical artifact of the sequencing pipeline. In a later genetic analysis, fewer N-insertions in productive TCRs were reported among donors in an Asian-associated ancestry cluster than the 666-donor mean. In an earlier analysis of about 600 of the donors, most TCR beta V segments appeared in productive rearrangements about 87% or about 30% of the time, broadly matching IMGT annotations. Linkage disequilibrium might explain the correlated functional status among segregating V segments, but an unknown experimental factor could not be ruled out. Across donors, most TCR sequences were observed very rarely, whereas some public TCRs were present in many individuals. Because HLA typing was unavailable for some donors at each locus, only the typed subset was used in association tests. A further reported finding was that TCR beta sequences accurately predicted the HLA-A and HLA-B alleles for most subjects in the first cohort. Because the 87-base-pair reads could not distinguish some IMGT-functional V segments, including TRBV6-2 and TRBV6-3, those segments were excluded. In a later genetic analysis, a missense DCLRE1C variant was associated with V-gene and J-gene trimming of TCR beta chains, and the association was replicated in an independent cohort. The authors suggested that the approach could potentially be extended to other disease states and immunological phenotypes. According to a later analysis, TCR association rates differed among HLA loci, with DRB1 alleles showing the most associated TCRs and HLA-C alleles showing the fewest. Because counts were too low, more than 15 rarely observed V segments, including chromosome 9 orphons, were excluded from the earlier analysis of a few hundred of the donors. Presence/absence analyses assumed roughly uniform sequencing depth across donors, an assumption that may not hold. In both the original and validation cohorts, the classifier was reported to diagnose cytomegalovirus status with high specificity and sensitivity. A later analysis found that HLA-associated TCR beta chains were more clonally expanded and had lower generation probabilities than equally common non-associated chains. At a false discovery rate of 0.05, a later analysis linked 16,951 TCR beta sequences to specific HLA alleles. Assigning TCR associations to individual alleles was difficult when HLA alleles, especially DR and DQ, strongly co-occurred. In the study, around 150 TCR beta chains were listed as associated with cytomegalovirus. In a later analysis, most CMV-associated TCR beta chains were found to appear HLA-restricted, with HLA associations seemingly driven largely by CMV exposure. Only TCR beta chains were sequenced in this cohort, and the absence of alpha or paired-chain data limited detectable features. Three of the identified cytomegalovirus-associated TCR beta chains were confirmed in vitro to be specific for cytomegalovirus antigens. A later analysis reported that several top co-occurrence clusters appeared linked to parvovirus B19, influenza, CMV and Epstein-Barr virus.

Concerning this clone itself: Which antigen it targets is not known. Per-nucleotide qualities are absent, and no much larger clonotype sits a single base away.

CDR1 and CDR2 were assigned from the germline V gene as SGHRS and YFSETQ. The CDR3 goes from the cysteine to the phenylalanine over 15 residues. The CDR3 DNA has 45 bases and is translated from base 1. V is cut by 5 bases and J by 4 bases, and the space between the germline ends is 17 bases. The cohort comprised approximately 700 healthy bone marrow donors. Cohort members were all nominally healthy when sampled, although unrecorded immune exposures were likely present. The donor tested CMV seronegative, placing the donor among the approximately 360 seronegative members of the cohort. A peripheral blood sample was collected from each donor, and TCR beta sequencing was performed on peripheral blood mononuclear cells. The Qiagen DNeasy Blood Extraction Kit was used to extract genomic DNA from the blood cell samples.

Sample: PBMCs. Rearrangement joined TRBV5-1 to TRBJ2-3, with TRBD1 perhaps the D gene, on 6 matching bases. The sequence was obtained from a woman aged 40 to 50 in good health and CMV-seronegative. CDR3 region: CASRPSSQGPDTQYF. The bases are TGCGCCAGCAGACCAAGTTCCCAGGGGCCAGATACGCAGTATTTT.